The T cell receptor (beta chain) described here comes from a study of blood T cell repertoires in COVID-19 (TCRdb year 2020). Regarding the study in general: The collaborator samples originated in the United States, Italy and Spain and spanned the acute and convalescent phases of COVID-19. The material from the prospective study consisted of cDNA or gDNA derived from T cells, B-cell-depleted T cells, or PBMCs. Subjects who had been exposed to COVID-19, were actively infected with it, or had recovered from it provided the deeply sampled blood TCRbeta repertoires that made up the dataset. The repertoires were released in a freely available public database intended as a resource for research on the immune response to SARS-CoV-2. The samples were drawn from two sources: the first 160 participants of the ongoing ImmuneRACE study, and 1,000 to 1,500 subjects contributed by 6 global collaborators. A de-identified subject ID, COVID-19 status, age in years and sex were almost always included in the sample metadata. HLA class I and class II types, where available, came from metadata supplied by the sample provider rather than from assay-based typing.

With regard to this clone: There is no known antigen for this receptor. The sample holds no much larger clone one base away, and base qualities are not on file.

The immunoSEQ Assay, a bias-controlled multiplex PCR, was used to amplify TCRbeta CDR3 regions from genomic DNA. The authors processed their data as follows. Nucleated cell counts per sample were estimated from amplification of reference gene primers within the assay. To quantify the absolute abundance of each unique TCRbeta CDR3 rearrangement, sequence reads were collapsed and filtered. For each sample, productive Simpson clonality was calculated as the square root of Simpson's diversity index across productive rearrangements. TCRdb provides this immuneACCESS table in a form limited to in-frame rearrangements. Some clones are lacking; in checked studies, under half of them reflect an unresolved V gene, and why the rest are absent is not known. That table supplies the V and J calls and clone size; D and trimming were determined from the DNA. This sample is represented by 110,000 to 150,000 clones; approximately 80% of them were singletons. Of the sample, approximately 3.5% is held by the ten largest clones.

Another Seattle source contributed samples from volunteer blood donors who had recovered from COVID-19. Whole blood was collected in K2EDTA tubes by collaborating institutions according to the institutions' own protocols. Collaborator samples were shipped for TCRbeta analysis as frozen whole blood, isolated PBMCs, or DNA extracted from either sample type. From its cysteine to its phenylalanine, the CDR3 spans 15 amino acids. Just CDR3 DNA is preserved here, 45 bases in frame from base 1. Reading the germline V gene gives CDR1 SNHLY and CDR2 FYNNEI. V loses 2 bases, J loses 1 base, and the germline ends lie 10 bases apart. Study-level results and caveats: Clinical and demographic metadata were provided uncurated, with the amount varying by source and participant.

Sequencing was done on a sample of peripheral blood. This receptor was identified in a man in his 70s who had recovered from COVID-19. The chain employs TRBV2 and TRBJ2-3; the D gene is perhaps TRBD2, from 6 matching bases. The CDR3 reads CASSEWDSRTDTQYF. The DNA is as follows: TGTGCCAGCAGTGAATGGGACTCTCGCACAGATACGCAGTATTTT.